The clone carrying this TCR beta chain was seen more than once but under ten times. CDR3 length equals 18 residues. The ends lost 4 bases at V and 1 base at J; junction bases unmatched: 13. The V gene's germline CDR1 is SGHNT and CDR2 YYREEE (reference sequence). This sample is drawn from a study of blood T cell repertoires in COVID-19. TCRdb's table, derived via immunoSEQ multiplex PCR, lists solely in-frame clones and lacks some. The sample has a few hundred thousand clones; about 82% are singletons. The rearrangement links TRBV5-4 to TRBJ2-2, with 7 nucleotides matching TRBD2. The sample comprised peripheral blood. The receptor comes from a woman between 50 and 59 years old with acute or convalescent COVID-19. This CDR3 reads CASSGIRGSGLNTGELFF. CDR3 DNA sequence: TGTGCCAGCAGCGGAATCCGGGGTAGCGGGCTGAACACCGGGGAGCTGTTTTTT.